The 30 T cell receptor beta chains presented below share a single source sample, sequenced in a study of technical replicates of blood from several donors. This table comes from immunoSEQ multiplex PCR, and its TCRdb copy is limited to in-frame clones, with some not included. The sample includes tens of thousands of clones, roughly 90% of them seen just once. The sample was T cells isolated from PBMCs. These receptors originate from a human donor in good health.

The J gene is TRBJ2-1, the V gene TRBV15, with 9 bases identical to TRBD2. The CDR3 is made up of 17 amino acids. V was clipped by 5 bases and J by 5 bases; unmatched bases: 13. Per the germline V gene, CDR1 is LNHNV and CDR2 is YYDKDF (reference sequence). In DNA, the CDR3 is TGTGCCACCAGCTCGGAGTTATGGGCGGGAGGGGACAATGAGCAGTTCTTC. Amino acid sequence: CATSSELWAGGDNEQFF.

The chain combines TRBV19 with TRBJ1-1; 7 bases agree with TRBD1. The CDR3 has 14 residues. V shed 7 bases, J shed 3 bases, and the junction held 8 bases outside the gene matches. Germline assignment: CDR1 LNHDA and CDR2 SQIVND (reference sequence). For the CDR3, the DNA is TGTGCCAGTAATCCACAGGGGTCGCACACTGAAGCTTTCTTT. This translates into CASNPQGSHTEAFF.

This clone appeared a single time. The chain joins TRBV6-5 to TRBJ1-1; the D is unclear. Germline V gene sequence: CDR1 MNHEY, CDR2 SVGAGI. Trimming took off 3 bases at V and 8 bases at J, with 19 bases between the two ends. The CDR3 spans 15 residues. The CDR3 protein is CASSYFSVLSGEAFF. CDR3 nucleotides: TGTGCCAGCAGTTATTTTTCGGTGCTGTCGGGAGAAGCTTTCTTT.

The V and J genes are TRBV4-3 and TRBJ1-1; no clear D gene. The CDR3 contains 14 residues. Germline V CDR1 and CDR2: LGHNA, YSLEER. V lost 0 bases and J 3 bases, leaving 8 bases between the germline ends. The CDR3 bases are TGCGCCAGCAGCCAAGATACTGCTTACACTGAAGCTTTCTTT. Protein: CASSQDTAYTEAFF.

The chain uses TRBV4-1 and TRBJ2-2; no reliable D call. V was trimmed by 2 bases and J by 1 base, leaving 5 bases between them. The V gene's germline CDR1 is MGHRA and CDR2 YSYEKL. The CDR3 covers 14 residues. This CDR3 is CASSQKQNTGELFF. CDR3 coding DNA: TGCGCCAGCAGCCAAAAACAGAACACCGGGGAGCTGTTTTTT.

This chain links TRBV2 with TRBJ2-7; 7 bases are a match to TRBD2. Germline V gene sequence: CDR1 SNHLY, CDR2 FYNNEI. The V and J ends lost 2 bases and 7 bases, in that order; junction bases with no gene match: 5. The CDR3 length is 13 residues. The CDR3 DNA is TGTGCCAGCAGTGAAATTGGGGACTATGAGCAGTACTTC. Protein sequence: CASSEIGDYEQYF.

The gene calls are TRBV5-4 and TRBJ1-2, with D uncertain. V was cut by 0 bases and J by 4 bases, with 13 bases left in between. The CDR3 runs to 15 residues. In germline, CDR1 is SGHNT, CDR2 YYREEE (reference sequence). The CDR3 coding sequence is TGTGCCAGCAGCTTGGATTCCCGCGATCTCTATGGCTACACCTTC. Its translation: CASSLDSRDLYGYTF.

This clone was observed once. V is TRBV5-6 and J is TRBJ2-7; 10 bases fit TRBD2. CDR1 is SGHDT, CDR2 YYEEEE, per germline. This CDR3 comprises 14 residues. With 4 bases clipped from V and 0 bases from J, the junction kept 1 base outside the gene matches. The CDR3 DNA follows: TGTGCCAGCAGCGCTAGCGGGAGCTCCTACGAGCAGTACTTC. Its protein product is CASSASGSSYEQYF.

The chain has TRBV4-1 and TRBJ1-2; D is ambiguous. The germline V gene encodes CDR1 MGHRA and CDR2 YSYEKL. This CDR3 is 15 amino acids long. Trimming left V 0 bases short and J 3 bases short, with 11 bases between. The CDR3: CASSQEVREDYGYTF. Here the CDR3 DNA reads TGCGCCAGCAGCCAAGAAGTGAGGGAGGACTATGGCTACACCTTC.

J is TRBJ2-1 and V is TRBV4-1; the D gene is possibly TRBD2 (5 bases). The CDR3 spans 16 residues. The V end lost 0 bases, the J end lost 9 bases, and 18 bases lay between the germline ends. From germline, CDR1 is MGHRA and CDR2 YSYEKL. Here the CDR3 DNA reads TGCGCCAGCAGCCAAGAGAAGGTAGCGAGACGTAGTGAGCAGTTCTTC. It encodes CASSQEKVARRSEQFF.

This clone was recorded only once. This same CDR3 is encoded by further DNA sequences in the sample. The V and J genes are TRBV9 and TRBJ2-7; tentatively, D is TRBD2 (7 bases). The germline V gene encodes CDR1 SGDLS and CDR2 YYNGEE. V lost 2 bases to trimming and J lost 2 bases, with 14 bases between them. The CDR3 spans 15 residues. DNA of the CDR3: TGTGCCAGCAGCGTTGGCGGGGGCGGAGCCTACGAGCAGTACTTC. This gives the protein CASSVGGGGAYEQYF.

Only one count was recorded for this clone. The V call is TRBV5-1, the J call TRBJ2-4; D gene unclear. This CDR3 region has 15 residues. In germline, CDR1 is SGHRS, CDR2 YFSETQ. Trimming took off 4 bases at V and 1 base at J, with 12 bases between the two ends. This CDR3 reads CASSPGYGAKNIQYF. The CDR3 DNA reads TGCGCCAGCAGCCCGGGTTATGGGGCCAAAAACATTCAGTACTTC.

CDR3 sequence: CASSPRGAPNEKLFF. In nucleotides, the CDR3 is TGTGCCAGCAGTCCGCGGGGGGCTCCTAATGAAAAACTGTTTTTT. The rearrangement joins TRBV28 to TRBJ1-4; TRBD1 might be the D (6 bases). This CDR3 comprises 15 residues. The germline V and J ends were trimmed by 5 bases and 3 bases, with 13 bases remaining between them. CDR1 is MDHEN, CDR2 SYDVKM, per germline.

The chain joins TRBV7-9 to TRBJ2-1; D is unresolved. Germline V CDR1 and CDR2: SEHNR, FQNEAQ (reference sequence). This CDR3 contains 13 residues. V lost 2 bases, J lost 8 bases, and 10 bases lay in between. This chain's CDR3 is CASSLNWRDEQFF. Written as DNA, the CDR3 is TGTGCCAGCAGCTTAAATTGGAGAGATGAGCAGTTCTTC.

This clone was detected only once. This chain joins TRBV28 and TRBJ2-3; 12 bases match TRBD2. The CDR3 loop spans 16 amino acids. The germline V gene encodes CDR1 MDHEN and CDR2 SYDVKM. Trimming removed 7 bases from V and 5 bases from J; junction bases left unmatched: 10. The DNA of the CDR3 is TGTGCCAGCACTCCTAGACTAGCGGGAGTTCTAGATACGCAGTATTTT. It encodes CASTPRLAGVLDTQYF.

The V gene is TRBV28, the J gene TRBJ2-5, with 10 bases that match TRBD2. From germline, CDR1 is MDHEN and CDR2 SYDVKM. With 6 bases clipped from V and 5 bases from J, the junction kept 6 bases outside the gene matches. This CDR3 is built from 14 residues. Here the CDR3 DNA reads TGTGCCAGCAGCATAGCGGGAGGTAGGGAGACCCAGTACTTC. It codes for CASSIAGGRETQYF.

The V call is TRBV11-2, the J call TRBJ2-2; 9 bases are shared with TRBD1. The V gene end was trimmed by 8 bases and the J gene end by 5 bases; junction bases not matched to a gene: 6. The CDR3 contains 14 residues. CDR1 SGHAT and CDR2 FQNNGV come from the germline V gene. The CDR3 nucleotides are TGTGCCAGCGAGGCGACAGGGGGAACCGGGGAGCTGTTTTTT. It yields the protein CASEATGGTGELFF.

V gene TRBV6-6 combines with J gene TRBJ1-4; tentative D call: TRBD1 (6 bases). V was clipped by 4 bases and J by 2 bases, with 11 bases between them. From germline, CDR1 is MNHNY and CDR2 SVGAGI (reference sequence). This CDR3 contains 15 residues. The CDR3 nucleotides are TGTGCCAGCAGTTCCTCTCAGGGGACTAATGAAAAACTGTTTTTT. This codes for CASSSSQGTNEKLFF.

A single count supports this clone. The chain recombines TRBV6-6 with TRBJ1-4; D gene ambiguous. The CDR3 is 14 amino acids. Looked up from germline, CDR1 is MNHNY and CDR2 is SVGAGI (reference sequence). V was cut by 0 bases and J by 5 bases, with 7 bases left in between. This CDR3 reads CASSYSTENEKLFF. CDR3 nucleotides: TGTGCCAGCAGTTACTCTACAGAGAATGAAAAACTGTTTTTT.

The chain joins TRBV4-1 to TRBJ1-1; the D gene is possibly TRBD1 (5 bases). CDR1 and CDR2 from the germline V gene are MGHRA and YSYEKL. Between the trimmed V and J ends, which lost 3 bases and 4 bases, there was a span of 12 bases. The CDR3 is 14 residues long. The CDR3 loop is CASSHRVGATEAFF. CDR3 DNA: TGCGCCAGCAGCCACCGAGTAGGGGCCACTGAAGCTTTCTTT.

This clone was seen only once. The chain employs TRBV4-3 and TRBJ2-1; 9 nucleotides match TRBD2. The ends lost 3 bases at V and 8 bases at J; junction bases unmatched: 17. The CDR3 is made up of 18 amino acids. CDR1 LGHNA and CDR2 YSLEER come from the germline V gene. In DNA, the CDR3 is TGCGCCAGCAGCCACCGAGGGAATGGCGGGAGGGCCTGGGATGAGCAGTTCTTC. Translating it yields CASSHRGNGGRAWDEQFF.

This chain joins TRBV7-9 and TRBJ1-1; TRBD1 matches at 7 bases. The junction had 1 base not matched to a gene; V was cut back by 2 bases and J by 1 base. This CDR3 spans 14 amino acids. Germline V gene lookup returns CDR1 SEHNR and CDR2 FQNEAQ (reference sequence). In nucleotides, the CDR3 is TGTGCCAGCAGCTTAAGGGACAGGAACACTGAAGCTTTCTTT. It specifies CASSLRDRNTEAFF.

The rearrangement links TRBV4-2 to TRBJ2-7; D is perhaps TRBD1 (7 bases). The CDR3 extends over 15 amino acids. V was pared by 1 base and J by 6 bases, with 16 bases between. Looked up from germline, CDR1 is LGHNA and CDR2 is YNFKEQ. The CDR3 coding sequence is TGTGCCAGCAGCCAAGCCCGGGGGACAGTCCTCGAGCAGTACTTC. Residues: CASSQARGTVLEQYF.

The genes are TRBV30 and TRBJ2-7, with TRBD2 matching over 10 bases. V lost 2 bases, J lost 5 bases, and 3 bases stayed unmatched. CDR1 is GTSNPN and CDR2 is SVGIG in the germline V gene (reference sequence). The CDR3 contains 13 residues. The CDR3 sequence: CAWSSSGSDEQYF. The CDR3 DNA sequence: TGTGCCTGGAGTTCTAGCGGGAGCGACGAGCAGTACTTC.

This chain uses TRBV25-1 with TRBJ2-3; 8 bases line up with TRBD2. V shed 8 bases, J shed 2 bases, and the junction held 15 bases outside the gene matches. The germline V gene has CDR1 MGHDK and CDR2 SYGVNS. This CDR3 contains 17 residues. DNA for the CDR3: TGTGCCAGCGTGATTCGTGCGAGACTAGCGCACACAGATACGCAGTATTTT. Residues: CASVIRARLAHTDTQYF.

There are a few counts of this clone. The chain uses TRBV30 and TRBJ1-5; maybe TRBD1 (6 bases). The V end lost 4 bases, the J end lost 3 bases, and 16 bases lay between the germline ends. Germline assignment: CDR1 GTSNPN and CDR2 SVGIG (reference sequence). This CDR3 is built from 15 residues. The CDR3 reads CAWKPRDTFNQPQHF. The CDR3 nucleotides are TGTGCCTGGAAACCTCGGGACACCTTCAATCAGCCCCAGCATTTT.

The chain combines TRBV9 with TRBJ2-7; 8 bases are shared with TRBD1. Germline V gene lookup returns CDR1 SGDLS and CDR2 YYNGEE. V lost 3 bases to trimming and J lost 10 bases; unmatched junction nucleotides: 15. CDR3 length: 15 residues. For the CDR3, the DNA is TGTGCCAGCAGCGAACAATCCGGGACAGGTACACGACAGTACTTC. Translation gives CASSEQSGTGTRQYF.

This clone occurred a few times. The rearrangement uses TRBV10-3 and TRBJ2-2; the D gene is possibly TRBD1 (5 bases). CDR1 ENHRY and CDR2 SYGVKD come from the germline V gene. V gave up 0 bases and J gave up 3 bases, with 8 bases separating them. This CDR3 spans 15 amino acids. CDR3 bases: TGTGCCATCAGTGAGTCGACAGTCTACACCGGGGAGCTGTTTTTT. Encoded protein: CAISESTVYTGELFF.

The chain has TRBV5-4 and TRBJ2-7, with D maybe TRBD2 (6 bases). This CDR3 region has 15 residues. Germline V gene lookup returns CDR1 SGHNT and CDR2 YYREEE (reference sequence). V lost 1 base, J lost 2 bases, and 13 bases lay in between. The CDR3 bases are TGTGCCAGCAGCTTGATAGCGGCCCCTGCCTACGAGCAGTACTTC. Translation gives CASSLIAAPAYEQYF.

This chain joins TRBV4-2 and TRBJ2-3, with TRBD2 matching 10 bases. The V gene's germline CDR1 is LGHNA and CDR2 YNFKEQ. The CDR3 has 18 amino acids. V dropped 0 bases and J dropped 4; count of bases not matched to a gene: 10. The CDR3 reads CASSQDVSASGRADTQYF. CDR3 sequence (DNA): TGTGCCAGCAGCCAAGACGTTTCCGCTAGCGGGAGAGCAGATACGCAGTATTTT.